This TCR beta chain originates from a study of T-cell memory formation after mild COVID-19. Study-wide background: The study found TCR clusters largely donor specific.

Constant-segment primers were used for 5'RACE, and the resulting TCR alpha and TCR beta cDNA libraries carried sample barcodes and UMIs. TCRdb redid the calling of the 5' RACE reads with MiXCR, one entry per CDR3 protein. The sample lists 110,000 or so distinct CDR3 sequences, about 18% seen once, with approximately 5.1% in the top ten. Germline-derived CDR1 and CDR2 are SGHRS and YFSETQ. This CDR3 region has 17 residues. Trimming at V came to 4 bases and at J to 1 base, leaving 12 bases not matched to a gene. This clonotype was seen only a few times. Its specificity is unknown. Study-wide results and caveats: There was a balanced CD4/CD8 profile in clones contracting day 15 to 85, and later expanders leaned CD4+. Cross-reactive memory seemingly joined, as some responding clones were found in pre-infection memory.

The clonotype originates from a man between 18 and 29 years old who had mild COVID-19 (a few samples of this study predate the infection). Cell type and time point are not known. The chain combines TRBV5-1 with TRBJ1-1; 8 bases fit TRBD1. Sequenced sample: PBMCs or a T cell subset sorted from them (not recorded which). CDR3 region: CASSLMAGGLGNTEAFF. The CDR3 nucleotides are TGCGCCAGCAGCCTCATGGCAGGGGGCCTTGGGAACACTGAAGCTTTCTTT. The full variable domain, in which reference TRBV5-1 and TRBJ1-1 provide the parts outside the CDR3, is KAGVTQTPRYLIKTRGQQVTLSCSPISGHRSVSWYQQTPGQGLQFLFEYFSETQRNKGNFPGRFSGRQFSNSRSEMNVSTLELGDSALYLCASSLMAGGLGNTEAFFGQGTRLTVV.